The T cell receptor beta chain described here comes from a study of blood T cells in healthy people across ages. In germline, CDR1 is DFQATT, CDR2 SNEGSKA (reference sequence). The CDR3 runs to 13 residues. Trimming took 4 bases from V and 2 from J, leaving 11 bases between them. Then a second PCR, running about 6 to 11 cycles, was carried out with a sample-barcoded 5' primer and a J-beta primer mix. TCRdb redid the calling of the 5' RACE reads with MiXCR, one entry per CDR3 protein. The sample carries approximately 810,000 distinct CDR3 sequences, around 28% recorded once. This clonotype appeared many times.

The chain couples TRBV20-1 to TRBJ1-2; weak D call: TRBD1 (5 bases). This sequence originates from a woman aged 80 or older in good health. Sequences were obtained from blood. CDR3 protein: CSAKMTDNYGYTF. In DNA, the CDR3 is TGCAGTGCTAAAATGACAGACAACTATGGCTACACCTTC.